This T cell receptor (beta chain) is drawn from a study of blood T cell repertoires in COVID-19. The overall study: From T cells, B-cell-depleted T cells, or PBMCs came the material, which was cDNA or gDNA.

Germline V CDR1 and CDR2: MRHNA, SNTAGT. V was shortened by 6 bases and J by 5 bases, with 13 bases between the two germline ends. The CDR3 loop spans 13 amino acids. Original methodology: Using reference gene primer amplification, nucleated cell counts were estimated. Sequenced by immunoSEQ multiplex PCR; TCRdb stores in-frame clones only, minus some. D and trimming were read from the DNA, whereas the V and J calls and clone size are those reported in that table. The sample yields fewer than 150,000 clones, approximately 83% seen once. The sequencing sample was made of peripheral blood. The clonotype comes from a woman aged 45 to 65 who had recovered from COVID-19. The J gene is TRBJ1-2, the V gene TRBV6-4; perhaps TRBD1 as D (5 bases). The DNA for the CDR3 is TGTGCCAGCAGGAGTGTCGGGGGTTATGGCTACACCTTC. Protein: CASRSVGGYGYTF.